This T cell receptor beta chain appears in the sequencing data of a study of cytomegalovirus exposure and HLA in healthy donors. Amplification used 60 Vbeta primers and 13 Jbeta primers. The table came from immunoSEQ multiplex PCR; TCRdb's copy has only in-frame clones and leaves some out. The data contain about 130,000 clones, 70% to 80% of them seen just once; the ten biggest clones take up roughly 4%. Study observations and caveats: A later analysis reportedly found fewer N-insertions in an Asian-associated ancestry cluster than the approximately 670-donor mean. Reportedly, cytomegalovirus status was diagnosed with high sensitivity and specificity. No immune exposure information besides CMV serostatus was available.

The junction had 17 bases not matched to a gene; V was cut back by 5 bases and J by 5 bases. CDR1 is SGHVS, CDR2 FNYEAQ, per germline. The CDR3 length is 18 residues. As concerns this clone: The target antigen is unknown.

The chain employs TRBV7-6 and TRBJ1-1, with 10 bases fitting TRBD1. This receptor was obtained from a man aged 35 to 55 in good health and CMV-seronegative. Sequenced: PBMCs. CDR3 residues: CASSALTGGEGVRTEAFF. The CDR3 nucleotides are TGTGCCAGCAGCGCCTTGACAGGGGGCGAAGGAGTAAGGACTGAAGCTTTCTTT.